This is a list of T cell receptor beta chains from one sample in a study of Tregs in tolerant kidney transplant recipients. The table came from immunoSEQ multiplex PCR; TCRdb's copy has only in-frame clones and leaves some out. Seen here are about 83,000 clones, about 98% observed once, and the top ten hold roughly 0.59%. This specimen was CD4+ T cells from blood, taken before the transplant. These receptors were collected from a human donor who received a combined kidney and bone marrow transplant. Each CDR3 is given with its conserved first and last residue.

TRBV18	TRBJ1-3	15	CASSPTGTGGNTIYF
TRBV7-6	TRBJ2-2	15	CASSLGTANTGELFF
TRBV10-1	TRBJ2-7	13	CAGRGARTYEQYF
TRBV5-1	TRBJ2-3	15	CASSLVREGTDTQYF
TRBV30	TRBJ1-1	14	CAFTYDRVYTEAFF
TRBV4-3	TRBJ1-2	15	CASSQDLDIRYGYTF
TRBV7-2	TRBJ2-7	14	CASSFNRGAYEQYF
TRBV5-6	TRBJ1-6	16	CASSLRTGIGSSPLHF
TRBV2	TRBJ2-3	16	CARDRGGVGITDTQYF
TRBV30	TRBJ2-3	15	CAWSWKRGGTDTQYF
TRBV5-1	TRBJ1-4	17	CASSPDRGVVTNEKLFF
TRBV5-4	TRBJ1-2	13	CASTAAGAYGYTF
TRBV11-3	TRBJ2-3	14	CASRLAESTDTQYF
TRBV28	TRBJ2-3	13	CASSSPGTDTQYF
TRBV7-2	TRBJ1-2	13	CASSTGQNYGYTF
TRBV7-9	TRBJ1-5	16	CASSPMTGPADQPQHF
TRBV2	TRBJ2-7	13	CASSEDRSGEQYF
TRBV4-2	TRBJ2-1	16	CASSFISAGGYNEQFF
TRBV5-1	TRBJ2-7	13	CASSSFLAGEQYF
TRBV27	TRBJ1-5	13	CASSHGGDQPQHF
TRBV7-2	TRBJ2-1	15	CASSLAMSSYNEQFF
TRBV4-2	TRBJ2-1	17	CASSRKAGTSGSHEQFF
TRBV6-5	TRBJ1-2	15	CASRGVGTGDYGYTF
TRBV15	TRBJ2-1	16	CATSRSPRGRINEQFF
TRBV25-1	TRBJ1-1	15	CASSGDRAENTEAFF
TRBV5-1	TRBJ1-1	14	CASSFVPGNTEAFF
TRBV19	TRBJ1-4	15	CASSTRQRRNEKLFF
TRBV9	TRBJ2-1	14	CASTWGEEYNEQFF
TRBV21-1	TRBJ2-1	15	CASTTTVKEGNEQFF
TRBV6-5	TRBJ2-2	13	CASSPATGRELFF
TRBV27	TRBJ2-5	15	CASSRDRGREETQYF
TRBV7-2	TRBJ2-1	14	CASSPQGPNNEQFF
TRBV7-2	TRBJ1-2	13	CASSQGFNYGYTF
TRBV20-1	TRBJ1-2	11	CSALRGNGYTF
TRBV7-3	TRBJ2-7	13	CASSWDRAAEQYF
TRBV6-5	-	13	CASNRLGSYEQYF
TRBV9	TRBJ2-5	14	CASSGTSGQETQYF
TRBV7-2	TRBJ2-1	18	CASSLLARVAGVYNEQFF
TRBV30	TRBJ2-1	14	CAWRTSGIMSEQFF
TRBV27	TRBJ2-2	15	CASSFDRVGTGELFF